The text below deals with one TCR beta chain. Antigen specificity is unknown. The sample originates from a study of response to subunit inactivated influenza vaccine. One entry per CDR3 protein results from TCRdb running MiXCR on the RT-PCR reads. The sample has some 850,000 distinct CDR3 sequences, roughly 20% seen once. Per germline, CDR1 SGHVS and CDR2 FQNEAQ. V lost 1 base, J lost 4 bases, and 10 bases lay in between. The CDR3 sequence is 14 residues long. Overall study findings and caveats: The authors suggested that few new T cells are recruited per seasonal influenza vaccination.

The chain has TRBV7-8 and TRBJ1-1; D is possibly TRBD1 (5 bases). This TCR derives from a man over 45 who received an inactivated influenza vaccine. Sequencing was performed on PBMCs from blood, taken more than 4 days after vaccination. The CDR3 DNA reads TGTGCCAGCAGCTTAGAGCCAGGGTTCACTGAAGCTTTCTTT. Its protein is CASSLEPGFTEAFF.